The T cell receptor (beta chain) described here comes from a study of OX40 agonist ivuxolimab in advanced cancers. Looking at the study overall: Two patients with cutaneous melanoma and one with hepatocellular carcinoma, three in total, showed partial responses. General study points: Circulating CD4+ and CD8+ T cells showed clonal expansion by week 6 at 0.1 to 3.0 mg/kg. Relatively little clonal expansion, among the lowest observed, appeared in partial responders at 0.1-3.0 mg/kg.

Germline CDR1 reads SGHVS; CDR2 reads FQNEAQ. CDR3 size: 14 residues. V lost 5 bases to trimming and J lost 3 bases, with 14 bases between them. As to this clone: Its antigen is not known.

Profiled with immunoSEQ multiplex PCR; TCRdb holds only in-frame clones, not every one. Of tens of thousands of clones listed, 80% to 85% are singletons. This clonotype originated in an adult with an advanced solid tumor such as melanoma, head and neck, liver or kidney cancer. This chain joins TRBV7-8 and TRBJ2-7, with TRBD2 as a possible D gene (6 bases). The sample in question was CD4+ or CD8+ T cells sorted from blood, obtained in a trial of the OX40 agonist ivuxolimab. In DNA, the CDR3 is TGTGCCAGCAGCCCTAACCGACTAGACTACGAGCAGTACTTC. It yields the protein CASSPNRLDYEQYF.